The 28 T cell receptor beta chains presented below share a single source sample, sequenced in a study of cytomegalovirus exposure and HLA in healthy donors. The PCR used 60 Vbeta and 13 Jbeta primers. TCRdb's table, derived via immunoSEQ multiplex PCR, lists solely in-frame clones and lacks some. The sample consists of some 130,000 clones, 70% to 85% of them appearing once. The sample was PBMCs. These receptors were collected from a male donor in good health and CMV-seropositive.

This clone showed up just once. The chain links TRBV6-6 to TRBJ1-2, with D perhaps TRBD1 (5 bases). The CDR3 has 13 amino acids. The V end lost 5 bases, the J end lost 5 bases, and 12 bases lay between the germline ends. CDR1 is MNHNY and CDR2 is SVGAGI in the germline V gene (reference sequence). The CDR3 nucleotides read TGTGCCAGCAGTCAGACAGTTACATATGGCTACACCTTC. This codes for CASSQTVTYGYTF.

The rearrangement links TRBV28 to TRBJ1-2; D remains unclear. This CDR3 contains 14 residues. CDR1 and CDR2 (germline): MDHEN, SYDVKM. Deletions cut 2 bases from V and 4 bases from J, with 11 bases between. CDR3 residues: CASSLTPRSYGYTF. The CDR3 coding sequence is TGTGCCAGCAGTTTAACCCCCCGGAGCTATGGCTACACCTTC.

The chain has TRBV6-1 and TRBJ2-5; 8 bases map to TRBD1. The J call could be wrong; TRBJ2-7 is a better fit for the DNA end. Per the germline V gene, CDR1 is MNHNS and CDR2 is SASEGT. This CDR3 has 15 amino acids. The CDR3 bases are TGTGCCAGCAGTGAAATCGACAGGGGCCTTAGCGAGCAGTACTTC. Residues: CASSEIDRGLSEQYF.

The sample holds a few counts of this clone. The rearrangement uses TRBV6-1 and TRBJ1-5; D possibly corresponds to TRBD1 (5 bases). With 4 bases removed from V and 5 bases from J, the gap between germline ends came to 15 bases. CDR1 and CDR2 from the germline V gene are MNHNS and SASEGT. The CDR3 loop spans 15 amino acids. The CDR3: CASSGSRTLDQPQHF. The DNA of the CDR3 is TGTGCCAGCAGTGGGTCCAGGACATTGGATCAGCCCCAGCATTTT.

The genes are TRBV9 and TRBJ2-2; possible D gene TRBD2, 6 bases. Per the germline V gene, CDR1 is SGDLS and CDR2 is YYNGEE. The CDR3 loop spans 15 amino acids. The V end was cut by 0 bases, the J end by 6 bases, with 12 bases between. The CDR3 nucleotides are TGTGCCAGCAGCGTAGCCGGGACTGGGGCCGGGGAGCTGTTTTTT. Translated: CASSVAGTGAGELFF. The full variable domain, in which reference TRBV9 and TRBJ2-2 provide the parts outside the CDR3, is DSGVTQTPKHLITATGQRVTLRCSPRSGDLSVYWYQQSLDQGLQFLIQYYNGEERAKGNILERFSAQQFPDLHSELNLSSLELGDSALYFCASSVAGTGAGELFFGEGSRLTVL.

The V and J genes are TRBV6-1 and TRBJ2-5; D perhaps matches TRBD1 (5 bases). The CDR3 contains 13 residues. V gave up 2 bases and J gave up 5 bases, with 9 bases separating them. Germline V gene sequence: CDR1 MNHNS, CDR2 SASEGT. This chain's CDR3 is CASSEQGWETQYF. The CDR3 bases are TGTGCCAGCAGTGAACAGGGCTGGGAGACCCAGTACTTC.

This clone was seen once. This chain connects TRBV6-5 to TRBJ1-5, with 7 bases aligning to TRBD1. The germline V gene encodes CDR1 MNHEY and CDR2 SVGAGI. The CDR3 is 14 residues long. The V segment lost 2 bases and the J segment 7 bases; nucleotides outside the gene matches: 5. Here the CDR3 reads CASSYARGSQPQHF. DNA for the CDR3: TGTGCCAGCAGTTACGCCAGGGGGAGCCAGCCCCAGCATTTT.

The chain links TRBV6-6 to TRBJ2-1, with a tentative D call TRBD1 (6 bases). V was pared by 3 bases and J by 5 bases, with 17 bases between. CDR3 length equals 16 residues. Per the germline V gene, CDR1 is MNHNY and CDR2 is SVGAGI (reference sequence). The CDR3 sequence: CASSYSNVYRDNEQFF. CDR3 DNA: TGTGCCAGCAGTTATTCGAACGTTTACAGGGACAATGAGCAGTTCTTC.

The V call is TRBV9, the J call TRBJ2-7, with TRBD2 identical over 8 bases. This CDR3 is 14 amino acids long. The germline gives CDR1 SGDLS, CDR2 YYNGEE. Trimming took 4 bases from V and 2 from J; bases not matched to a gene: 5. The CDR3 bases are TGTGCCAGCAGCCCGCTAGCGGGTACCTACGAGCAGTACTTC. It yields the protein CASSPLAGTYEQYF.

CDR3 amino acids: CASSLAGLPNQPQHF. The CDR3 DNA reads as TGTGCCAGCAGTTTAGCGGGACTGCCCAATCAGCCCCAGCATTTT. V usage is TRBV27 and J usage is TRBJ1-5, with a possible D match to TRBD1 (5 bases). Deletions cut 2 bases from V and 3 bases from J, with 11 bases between. Germline CDR1 and CDR2: MNHEY and SMNVEV (reference sequence). CDR3 length equals 15 residues.

Only one count was recorded for this clone. This sequence joins TRBV20-1 and TRBJ1-2, with D perhaps matching TRBD1 (6 bases). This CDR3 has 11 residues. V lost 7 bases and J 4 bases, leaving 10 bases between the germline ends. Germline assignment: CDR1 DFQATT and CDR2 SNEGSKA (reference sequence). The DNA for the CDR3 is TGCAGTGGGGCAGGGGTCTATGGCTACACCTTC. The encoded protein is CSGAGVYGYTF.

The DNA for the CDR3 is TGTGCCAGCAGCAAAGAATGGGGGCAGGGGGAGAATCAGCCCCAGCATTTT. Translation: CASSKEWGQGENQPQHF. The V gene is TRBV21-1, the J gene TRBJ1-5; the D call of TRBD1 is as the table states it, not checked on the DNA. TRBV21-1 is a recognized pseudogene. The CDR3 spans 17 residues.

The chain joins TRBV12-5 to TRBJ1-2; possibly TRBD1 for D (5 bases). Per the germline V gene, CDR1 is LGHNT and CDR2 is FRNRAP. With 6 bases removed from V and 6 bases from J, the gap between germline ends came to 8 bases. CDR3 length equals 11 residues. CDR3 loop: CASGTAHGYTF. DNA of the CDR3: TGTGCTAGTGGGACAGCCCATGGCTACACCTTC.

The CDR3 reads CASSPRGGDNYGYTF. The CDR3 nucleotides read TGTGCCAGCTCACCACGAGGGGGTGATAACTATGGCTACACCTTC. V gene TRBV18 combines with J gene TRBJ1-2; maybe TRBD1 (6 bases). The CDR3 loop spans 15 amino acids. Germline CDR1 and CDR2: KGHSH and LQKENI. V was clipped by 1 base and J by 1 base, with 10 bases between them. Drawing the rest from reference TRBV18 and TRBJ1-2, the complete variable domain is NAGVMQNPRHLVRRRGQEARLRCSPMKGHSHVYWYRQLPEEGLKFMVYLQKENIIDESGMPKERFSAEFPKEGPSILRIQQVVRGDSAAYFCASSPRGGDNYGYTFGSGTRLTVV.

The sample holds a few counts of this clone. One end of the junction does not line up with germline, which may come from a read error. The rearrangement joins TRBV11-2 to TRBJ2-4; 8 positions match TRBD2. The V gene's germline CDR1 is SGHAT and CDR2 FQNNGV. The CDR3 loop spans 18 amino acids. The CDR3 coding sequence is TGTGCCAGCAGCCGAAGAGTCGGGGGGGCCCTTGCCAAAAACAGTCAGTACTTC. Translating it yields CASSRRVGGALAKNSQYF.

The V and J genes are TRBV28 and TRBJ1-2; D not certain. The CDR3 covers 16 residues. From germline, CDR1 is MDHEN and CDR2 SYDVKM. V was pared by 5 bases and J by 8 bases, with 24 bases between. CDR3 sequence (DNA): TGTGCCAGCAGTCTTGCCCCCGGAGGGTGGATATGGGGCTACACCTTC. This sequence encodes CASSLAPGGWIWGYTF.

The chain joins TRBV7-9 to TRBJ2-3; perhaps TRBD2 as D (6 bases). With 1 base removed from V and 2 bases from J, the gap between germline ends came to 13 bases. Per the germline V gene, CDR1 is SEHNR and CDR2 is FQNEAQ (reference sequence). The CDR3 has 16 residues. The CDR3 sequence is CASSLGSSGPTDTQYF. CDR3 bases: TGTGCCAGCAGCTTAGGATCCAGCGGGCCCACAGATACGCAGTATTTT.

J is TRBJ1-4 and V is TRBV28; D uncertain. The CDR3 is made up of 15 amino acids. Germline V gene lookup returns CDR1 MDHEN and CDR2 SYDVKM. The germline V and J ends were trimmed by 9 bases and 8 bases, with 22 bases remaining between them. Written as DNA, the CDR3 is TGTGCCAGTACCATTGAGGGTCACCTTACCGAAAAACTGTTTTTT. The encoded protein is CASTIEGHLTEKLFF.

The gene calls are TRBV5-1 and TRBJ2-7; no firm D call. The CDR3 spans 15 residues. Germline V gene sequence: CDR1 SGHRS, CDR2 YFSETQ. V lost 0 bases and J lost 0, with 10 bases in between. The CDR3 coding sequence is TGCGCCAGCAGCTTGGCTCCTGAGAGCTCCTACGAGCAGTACTTC. Translating gives CASSLAPESSYEQYF.

The rearrangement links TRBV7-6 to TRBJ2-5; D possibly corresponds to TRBD2 (7 bases). TRBJ2-7 matches the DNA end more closely, so the J call is doubtful. The length of the CDR3 is 15 residues. Germline V gives CDR1 SGHVS, CDR2 FNYEAQ. The CDR3 loop reads CASSLAGGGNYEQYF. The CDR3 coding sequence is TGTGCCAGCAGCTTAGCAGGGGGGGGGAACTACGAGCAGTACTTC.

The CDR3 region is CASSYKGTEAFF. In DNA, the CDR3 is TGTGCCAGCAGTTACAAGGGGACTGAAGCTTTCTTT. The genes are TRBV6-5 and TRBJ1-1; possibly TRBD1 for D (5 bases). CDR1 is MNHEY, CDR2 SVGAGI, per germline. This CDR3 region has 12 residues. V was trimmed by 2 bases and J by 5 bases, leaving 6 bases between them.

The J gene is TRBJ2-2, the V gene TRBV7-9; TRBD1 might be the D (6 bases). The CDR3 is 15 amino acids. CDR1 and CDR2 (germline): SEHNR, FQNEAQ (reference sequence). Deletions cut 4 bases from V and 5 bases from J, with 14 bases between. This chain's CDR3 is CASSSGTTETGELFF. CDR3 DNA: TGTGCCAGCAGCTCCGGGACAACTGAAACCGGGGAGCTGTTTTTT.

The genes are TRBV27 and TRBJ2-7, with 8 bases that match TRBD2. Trimming took 6 bases from V and 3 from J; bases not matched to a gene: 7. Germline assignment: CDR1 MNHEY and CDR2 SMNVEV (reference sequence). The CDR3 sequence is 14 residues long. The CDR3 is CASRRAGTSYEQYF. The CDR3 DNA sequence: TGTGCCAGCAGGCGGGCCGGGACTAGCTACGAGCAGTACTTC.

V and J are TRBV7-9 and TRBJ2-7; the match to TRBD1 covers 11 bases. CDR3 length: 14 residues. With V trimmed by 5 bases and J by 7 bases, 7 bases remained unmatched. Germline CDR1 and CDR2: SEHNR and FQNEAQ (reference sequence). Here the CDR3 DNA reads TGTGCCAGCAGCCTCGGGACAGGGGGTCGTGAGCAGTACTTC. Protein sequence: CASSLGTGGREQYF. Full variable domain (rest looked up from reference TRBV7-9 and TRBJ2-7): DTGVSQNPRHKITKRGQNVTFRCDPISEHNRLYWYRQTLGQGPEFLTYFQNEAQLEKSRLLSDRFSAERPKGSFSTLEIQRTEQGDSAMYLCASSLGTGGREQYFGPGTRLTVT.

The chain carries TRBV5-6 and TRBJ2-5; TRBD1 matches 11 bases. The J call could be wrong; TRBJ2-7 is a better fit for the DNA end. CDR1 is SGHDT, CDR2 YYEEEE, per germline. This CDR3 has 13 amino acids. CDR3 coding DNA: TGTGCCAGCAGCAGGGACAGGGGGTACGAGCAGTACTTC. This encodes CASSRDRGYEQYF.

This chain's CDR3 is CASSFQREGRGTQYF. For the CDR3, the DNA is TGTGCCAGCAGTTTTCAGCGGGAGGGCCGTGGGACCCAGTACTTC. This chain connects TRBV5-8 to TRBJ2-5, with 10 positions matching TRBD2. Trimming removed 5 bases from V and 7 bases from J; junction bases left unmatched: 11. The CDR3 loop spans 15 amino acids. Germline CDR1 and CDR2: SGHTS and YDEGEE.

The chain joins TRBV18 to TRBJ2-3, with 9 bases aligning to TRBD2. This CDR3 has 15 residues. V dropped 2 bases and J dropped 6; count of bases not matched to a gene: 6. CDR1 KGHSH and CDR2 LQKENI come from the germline V gene. The chain's CDR3 is CASSPSLAGGDTQYF. The DNA for the CDR3 is TGTGCCAGCTCACCAAGTTTGGCGGGAGGGGATACGCAGTATTTT.

The chain carries TRBV6-4 and TRBJ2-1; a weak D match, TRBD2 (6 bases). The ends were cut back, 2 bases at V and 6 bases at J, with 11 bases in the middle. The germline CDR1 and CDR2 sequences are MRHNA and SNTAGT. This CDR3 is built from 14 residues. CDR3 in DNA: TGTGCCAGCAGTGACGAGGCGGGAATCAATGAGCAGTTCTTC. Protein sequence: CASSDEAGINEQFF.